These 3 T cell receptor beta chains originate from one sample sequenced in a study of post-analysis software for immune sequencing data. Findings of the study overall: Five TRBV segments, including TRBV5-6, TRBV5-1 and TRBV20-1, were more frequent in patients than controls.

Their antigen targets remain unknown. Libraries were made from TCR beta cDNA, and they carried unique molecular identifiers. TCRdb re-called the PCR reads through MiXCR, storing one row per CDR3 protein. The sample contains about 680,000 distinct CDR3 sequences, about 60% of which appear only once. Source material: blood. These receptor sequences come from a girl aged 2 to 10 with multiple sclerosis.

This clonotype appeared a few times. For the CDR3, the DNA is TGTGCCAGCAGCATTGGGACAGAGGGGCCAGATACGCAGTATTTT. Encoded protein: CASSIGTEGPDTQYF. V gene TRBV9 combines with J gene TRBJ2-3, with 7 bases fitting TRBD1. The CDR3 consists of 15 residues. Germline lookup yields CDR1 SGDLS and CDR2 YYNGEE. V was clipped by 4 bases and J by 4 bases; unmatched bases: 9.

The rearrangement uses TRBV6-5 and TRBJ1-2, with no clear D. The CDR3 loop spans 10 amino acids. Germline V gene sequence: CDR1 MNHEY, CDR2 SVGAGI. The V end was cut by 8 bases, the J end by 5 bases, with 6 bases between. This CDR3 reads CASGDYGYTF. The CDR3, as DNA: TGTGCCAGCGGGGATTATGGCTACACCTTC.

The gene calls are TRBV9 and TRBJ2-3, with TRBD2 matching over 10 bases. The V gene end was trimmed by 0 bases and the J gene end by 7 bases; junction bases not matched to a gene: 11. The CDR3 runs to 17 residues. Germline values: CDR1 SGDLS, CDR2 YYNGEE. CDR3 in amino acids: CASSVGLAGEILNTQYF. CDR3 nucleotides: TGTGCCAGCAGCGTAGGTCTAGCGGGAGAAATTCTTAATACGCAGTATTTT.